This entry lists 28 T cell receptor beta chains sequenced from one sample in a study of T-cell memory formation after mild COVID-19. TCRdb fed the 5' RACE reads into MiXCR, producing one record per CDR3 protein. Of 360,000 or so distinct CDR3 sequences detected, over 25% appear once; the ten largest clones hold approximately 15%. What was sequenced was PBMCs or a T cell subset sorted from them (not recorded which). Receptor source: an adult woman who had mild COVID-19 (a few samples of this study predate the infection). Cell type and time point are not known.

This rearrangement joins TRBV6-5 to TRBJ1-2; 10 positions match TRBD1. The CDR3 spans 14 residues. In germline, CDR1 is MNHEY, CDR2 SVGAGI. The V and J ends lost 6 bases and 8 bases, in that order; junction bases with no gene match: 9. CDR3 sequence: CASRRRQGALGYTF. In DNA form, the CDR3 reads TGTGCCAGCAGGCGCCGACAGGGGGCGCTGGGCTACACCTTC.

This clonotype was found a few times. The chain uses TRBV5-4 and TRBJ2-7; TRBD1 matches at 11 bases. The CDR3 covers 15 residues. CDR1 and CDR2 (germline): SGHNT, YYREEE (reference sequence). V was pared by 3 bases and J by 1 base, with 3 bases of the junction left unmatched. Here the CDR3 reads CASSSGQGASYEQYF. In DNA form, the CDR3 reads TGTGCCAGCAGCTCTGGACAGGGGGCTTCCTACGAGCAGTACTTC.

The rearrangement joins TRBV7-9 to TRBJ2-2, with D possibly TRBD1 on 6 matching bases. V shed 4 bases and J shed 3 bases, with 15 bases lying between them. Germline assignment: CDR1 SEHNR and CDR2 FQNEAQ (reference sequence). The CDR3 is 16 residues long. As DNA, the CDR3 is TGTGCCAGCAGCTATAGCCGGGACACCTACACCGGGGAGCTGTTTTTT. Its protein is CASSYSRDTYTGELFF.

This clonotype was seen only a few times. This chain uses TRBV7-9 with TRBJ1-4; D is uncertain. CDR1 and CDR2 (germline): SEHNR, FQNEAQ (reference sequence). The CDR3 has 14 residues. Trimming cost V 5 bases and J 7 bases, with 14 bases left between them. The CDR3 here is CASSLQEGGEKLFF. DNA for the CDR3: TGTGCCAGCAGCCTCCAAGAGGGCGGTGAAAAACTGTTTTTT.

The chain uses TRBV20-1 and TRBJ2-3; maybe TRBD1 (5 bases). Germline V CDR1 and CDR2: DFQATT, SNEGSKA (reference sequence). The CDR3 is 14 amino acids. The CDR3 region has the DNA TGCAGCAGGGATCACACACTGAGCACAGATACGCAGTATTTT. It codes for CSRDHTLSTDTQYF.

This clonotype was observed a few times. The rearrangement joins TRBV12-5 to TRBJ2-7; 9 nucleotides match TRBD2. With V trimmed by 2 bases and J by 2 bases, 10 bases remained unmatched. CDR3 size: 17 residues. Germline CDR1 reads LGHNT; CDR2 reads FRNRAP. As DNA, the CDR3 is TGTGCTAGTGGTTTGAACCCCCCTAGCGGGGAGGCCTACGAGCAGTACTTC. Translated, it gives CASGLNPPSGEAYEQYF. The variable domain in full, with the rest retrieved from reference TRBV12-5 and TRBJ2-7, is DARVTQTPRHKVTEMGQEVTMRCQPILGHNTVFWYRQTMMQGLELLAYFRNRAPLDDSGMPKDRFSAEMPDATLATLKIQPSEPRDSAVYFCASGLNPPSGEAYEQYFGPGTRLTVT.

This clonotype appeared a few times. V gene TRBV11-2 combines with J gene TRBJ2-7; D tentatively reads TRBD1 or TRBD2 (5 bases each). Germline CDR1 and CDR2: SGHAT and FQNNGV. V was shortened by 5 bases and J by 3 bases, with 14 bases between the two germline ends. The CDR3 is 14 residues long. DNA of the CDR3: TGTGCCAGCAGCGATCGAATTGGGGGCTACGAGCAGTACTTC. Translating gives CASSDRIGGYEQYF.

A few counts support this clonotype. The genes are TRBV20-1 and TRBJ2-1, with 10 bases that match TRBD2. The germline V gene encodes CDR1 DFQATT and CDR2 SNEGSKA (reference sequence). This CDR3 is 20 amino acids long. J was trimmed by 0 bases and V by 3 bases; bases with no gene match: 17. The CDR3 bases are TGCAGTGCTAGGCTTCCTCCCAGCGGGAGGGCCGAGGGCTCCTACAATGAGCAGTTCTTC. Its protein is CSARLPPSGRAEGSYNEQFF.

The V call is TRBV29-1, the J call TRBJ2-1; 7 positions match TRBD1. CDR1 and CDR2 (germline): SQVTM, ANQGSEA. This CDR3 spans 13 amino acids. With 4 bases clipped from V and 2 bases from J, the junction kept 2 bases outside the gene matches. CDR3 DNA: TGCAGCGTTGGAACAGGGGCCTACAATGAGCAGTTCTTC. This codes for CSVGTGAYNEQFF.

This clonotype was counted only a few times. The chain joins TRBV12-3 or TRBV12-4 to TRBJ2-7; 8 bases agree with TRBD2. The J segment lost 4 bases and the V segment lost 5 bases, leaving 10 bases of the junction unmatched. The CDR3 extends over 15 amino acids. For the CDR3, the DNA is TGTGCCAGCAGTGGGGGGGGAGCGGGAGAATACGAGCAGTACTTC. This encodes CASSGGGAGEYEQYF.

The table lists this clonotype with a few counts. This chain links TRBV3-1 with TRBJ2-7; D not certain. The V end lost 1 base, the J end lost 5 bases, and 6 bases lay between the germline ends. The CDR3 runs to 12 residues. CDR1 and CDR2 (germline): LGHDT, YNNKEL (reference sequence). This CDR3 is CASSQVWDEQYF. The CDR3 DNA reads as TGTGCCAGCAGCCAAGTATGGGACGAGCAGTACTTC.

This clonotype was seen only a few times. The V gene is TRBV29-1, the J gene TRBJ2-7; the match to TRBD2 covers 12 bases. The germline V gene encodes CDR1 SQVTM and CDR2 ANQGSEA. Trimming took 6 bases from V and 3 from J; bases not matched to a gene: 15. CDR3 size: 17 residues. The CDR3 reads CSVLAGGPLVFGYEQYF. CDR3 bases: TGCAGCGTCCTAGCGGGAGGGCCTTTAGTCTTTGGCTACGAGCAGTACTTC.

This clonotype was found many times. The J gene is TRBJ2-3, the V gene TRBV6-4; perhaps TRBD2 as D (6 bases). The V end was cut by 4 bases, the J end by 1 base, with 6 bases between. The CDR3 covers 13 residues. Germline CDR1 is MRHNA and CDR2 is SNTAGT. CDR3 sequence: CASSAGGTDTQYF. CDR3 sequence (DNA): TGTGCCAGCAGTGCGGGAGGCACAGATACGCAGTATTTT.

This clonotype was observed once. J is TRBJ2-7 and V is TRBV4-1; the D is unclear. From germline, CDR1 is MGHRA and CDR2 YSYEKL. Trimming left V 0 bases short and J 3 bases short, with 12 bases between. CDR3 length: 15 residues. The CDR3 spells CASSQESRAYYEQYF. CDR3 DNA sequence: TGCGCCAGCAGCCAAGAGTCACGAGCCTACTACGAGCAGTACTTC.

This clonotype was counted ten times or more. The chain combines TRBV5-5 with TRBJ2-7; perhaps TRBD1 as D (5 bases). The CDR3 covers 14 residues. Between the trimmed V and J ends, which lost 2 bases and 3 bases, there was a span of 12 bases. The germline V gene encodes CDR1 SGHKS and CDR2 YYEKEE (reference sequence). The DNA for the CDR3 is TGTGCCAGCAGCTTCGAAAGGACAATCTACGAGCAGTACTTC. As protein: CASSFERTIYEQYF.

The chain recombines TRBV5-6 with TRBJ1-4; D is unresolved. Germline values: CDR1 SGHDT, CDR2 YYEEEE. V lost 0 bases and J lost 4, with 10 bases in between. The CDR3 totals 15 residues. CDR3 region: CASSLDGRINEKLFF. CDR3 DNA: TGTGCCAGCAGCTTGGATGGTAGGATTAATGAAAAACTGTTTTTT.

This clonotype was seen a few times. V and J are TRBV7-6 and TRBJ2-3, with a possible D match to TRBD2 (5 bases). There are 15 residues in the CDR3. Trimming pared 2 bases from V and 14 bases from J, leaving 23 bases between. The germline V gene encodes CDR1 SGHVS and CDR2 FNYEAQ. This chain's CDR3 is CASSLNLVTRIPTYF. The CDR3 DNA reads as TGTGCCAGCAGCTTAAACCTCGTAACTAGAATCCCTACGTATTTT.

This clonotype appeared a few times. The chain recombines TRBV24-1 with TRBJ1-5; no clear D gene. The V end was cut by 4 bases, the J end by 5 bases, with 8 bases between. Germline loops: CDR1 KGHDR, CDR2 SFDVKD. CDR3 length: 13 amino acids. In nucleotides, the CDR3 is TGTGCCACCAGTGAGGCACGAGATCAGCCCCAGCATTTT. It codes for CATSEARDQPQHF.

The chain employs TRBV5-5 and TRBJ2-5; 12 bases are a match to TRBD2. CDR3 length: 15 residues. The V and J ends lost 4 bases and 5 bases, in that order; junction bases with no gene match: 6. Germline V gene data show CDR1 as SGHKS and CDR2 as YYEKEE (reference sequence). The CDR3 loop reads CASSRIGTSGETQYF. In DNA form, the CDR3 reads TGTGCCAGCAGCCGGATCGGGACTAGCGGGGAGACCCAGTACTTC.

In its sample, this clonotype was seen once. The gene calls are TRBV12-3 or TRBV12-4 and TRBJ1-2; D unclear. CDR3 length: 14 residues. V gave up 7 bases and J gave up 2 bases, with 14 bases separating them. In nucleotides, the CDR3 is TGTGCCAGCATCTTGGGGAGTTCCAACTATGGCTACACCTTC. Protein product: CASILGSSNYGYTF.

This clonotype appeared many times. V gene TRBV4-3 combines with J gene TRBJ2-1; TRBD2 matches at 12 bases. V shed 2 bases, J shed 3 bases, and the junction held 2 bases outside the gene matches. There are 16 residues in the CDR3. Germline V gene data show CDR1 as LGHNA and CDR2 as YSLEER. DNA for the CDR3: TGCGCCAGCAGCCAACAGACTAGCGGGAGCTACAATGAGCAGTTCTTC. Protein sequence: CASSQQTSGSYNEQFF.

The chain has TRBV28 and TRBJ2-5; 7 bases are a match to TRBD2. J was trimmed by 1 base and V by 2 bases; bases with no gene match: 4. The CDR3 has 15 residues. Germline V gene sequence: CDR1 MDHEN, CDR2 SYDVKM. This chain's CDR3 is CASSLGSSGQETQYF. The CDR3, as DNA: TGTGCCAGCAGTTTAGGTTCTAGCGGCCAAGAGACCCAGTACTTC.

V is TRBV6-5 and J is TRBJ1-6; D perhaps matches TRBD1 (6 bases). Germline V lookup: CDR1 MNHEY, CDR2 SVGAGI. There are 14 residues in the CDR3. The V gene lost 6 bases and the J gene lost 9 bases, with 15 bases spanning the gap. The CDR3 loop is CASRPGPRGSPLHF. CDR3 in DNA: TGTGCCAGCAGGCCGGGACCCAGGGGTTCACCCCTCCACTTT.

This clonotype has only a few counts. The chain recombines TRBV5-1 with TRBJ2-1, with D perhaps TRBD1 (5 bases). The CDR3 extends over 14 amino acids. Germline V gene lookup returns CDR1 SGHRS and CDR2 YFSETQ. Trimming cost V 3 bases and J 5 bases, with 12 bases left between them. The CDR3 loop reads CASSSSTANNEQFF. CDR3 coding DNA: TGCGCCAGCAGCTCGTCGACAGCGAACAATGAGCAGTTCTTC.

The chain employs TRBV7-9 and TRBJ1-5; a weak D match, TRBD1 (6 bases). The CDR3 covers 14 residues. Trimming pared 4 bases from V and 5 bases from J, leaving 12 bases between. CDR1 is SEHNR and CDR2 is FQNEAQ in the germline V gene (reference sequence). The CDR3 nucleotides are TGTGCCAGCAGCTGGAAGGACAGTTATCAGCCCCAGCATTTT. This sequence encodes CASSWKDSYQPQHF.

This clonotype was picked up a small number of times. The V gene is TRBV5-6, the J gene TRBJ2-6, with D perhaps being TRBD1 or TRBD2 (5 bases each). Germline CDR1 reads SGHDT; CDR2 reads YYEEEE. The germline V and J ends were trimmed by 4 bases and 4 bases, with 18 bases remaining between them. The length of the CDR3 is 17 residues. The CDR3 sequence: CASSDRDGPLGANVLTF. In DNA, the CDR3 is TGTGCCAGCAGCGACCGGGACGGGCCTCTCGGGGCCAACGTCCTGACTTTC.

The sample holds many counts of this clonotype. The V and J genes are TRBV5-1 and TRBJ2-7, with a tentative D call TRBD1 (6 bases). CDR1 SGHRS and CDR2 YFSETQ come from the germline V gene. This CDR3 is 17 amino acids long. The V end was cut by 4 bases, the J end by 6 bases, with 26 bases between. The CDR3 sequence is CASSTLGSGTPGGEQYF. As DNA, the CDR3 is TGCGCCAGCAGCACTCTCGGATCCGGGACACCTGGTGGCGAGCAGTACTTC.

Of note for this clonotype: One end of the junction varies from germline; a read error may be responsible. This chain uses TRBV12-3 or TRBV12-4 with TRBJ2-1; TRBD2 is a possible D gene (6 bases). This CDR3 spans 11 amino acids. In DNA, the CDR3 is TGTGCCAGCAGTTCCACCGGGGGATTACTCTTC. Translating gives CASSSTGGLLF.